This is a list of T cell receptor beta chains from one sample in a study of T cell responses to AZD1222 COVID-19 vaccine. Sequencing used immunoSEQ multiplex PCR; TCRdb keeps in-frame clones, though not all of them. This table holds about 150,000 clones, 70% to 90% found once. This material consisted of peripheral blood, taken on day 0 of MenACWY control vaccination. These receptors all stem from an adult in good health. CDR3s include the opening cysteine and the closing phenylalanine or tryptophan. The order of the fields is CDR3 DNA, CDR3 protein, J gene, V gene, clone size, CDR3 length, D gene. D genes are given only for firm matches. Rows may omit the clone size; those that give it use once, few, many or a size class.

DNA: TGTGCCATCAGTGCAGGGGGGTTACAGAGTTACCAAGAGACCCAGTACTTC; CDR3: CAISAGGLQSYQETQYF; J: TRBJ2-5; V: TRBV10-3; size: -; length: 17; D: -
DNA: TGTGCCAGCAGCCAGACAGGGGCCTTCTCCTACAATGAGCAGTTCTTC; CDR3: CASSQTGAFSYNEQFF; J: TRBJ2-1; V: TRBV14; size: -; length: 16; D: TRBD1
DNA: TGTGCCAGCAGCCACGCCGGCACTGAAGCTTTCTTT; CDR3: CASSHAGTEAFF; J: TRBJ1-1; V: TRBV3-1/TRBV3-2; size: -; length: 12; D: -
DNA: TGTGCCAGCAGCTCCCAAGCCGGGACAGAGATTCGAAACACCATATATTTT; CDR3: CASSSQAGTEIRNTIYF; J: TRBJ1-3; V: TRBV13; size: -; length: 17; D: TRBD1
DNA: TGTGCCAGCAGCTATACCTCAACCTACGAGCAGTACTTC; CDR3: CASSYTSTYEQYF; J: TRBJ2-7; V: TRBV7-9; size: -; length: 13; D: -
DNA: TGTGCCAGCAGACGACAGGCCTTAACAGATACGCAGTATTTT; CDR3: CASRRQALTDTQYF; J: TRBJ2-3; V: TRBV6-5; size: -; length: 14; D: -
DNA: TGTGCCAGCAGGGGGGGGGCCAACGTCCTGACTTTC; CDR3: CASRGGANVLTF; J: TRBJ2-6; V: TRBV3-1/TRBV3-2; size: -; length: 12; D: -
DNA: TGTGCCAGCTCACCATTGGGGGGTGCGGGCACTGAAGCTTTCTTT; CDR3: CASSPLGGAGTEAFF; J: TRBJ1-1; V: TRBV18; size: -; length: 15; D: -
DNA: TGTGCCAGCAGCTCAGACGGGGTAGGAAACACTGAAGCTTTCTTT; CDR3: CASSSDGVGNTEAFF; J: TRBJ1-1; V: TRBV7-3; size: once; length: 15; D: -
DNA: TGTGCCAGCAGTCAAAACCCAGGGGGGAACATGAACACTGAAGCTTTCTTT; CDR3: CASSQNPGGNMNTEAFF; J: TRBJ1-1; V: TRBV28; size: -; length: 17; D: TRBD1
DNA: TGTGCCTGGGGGGACAGACATTTAGCTGGCTACACCTTC; CDR3: CAWGDRHLAGYTF; J: TRBJ1-2; V: TRBV30; size: -; length: 13; D: TRBD1
DNA: TGTGCCAGCAGTGAGCTCTCGGGACTAGCGGGCACAGATACGCAGTATTTT; CDR3: CASSELSGLAGTDTQYF; J: TRBJ2-3; V: TRBV6-4; size: -; length: 17; D: TRBD2
DNA: TGTGCCAGCAGAAGGGAGGGGGATGGCTACACCTTC; CDR3: CASRREGDGYTF; J: TRBJ1-2; V: TRBV27; size: -; length: 12; D: -
DNA: TGTGCCACCAGTGACCCCGGACAGAGAAATGAGCAGTTCTTC; CDR3: CATSDPGQRNEQFF; J: TRBJ2-1; V: TRBV24-1; size: -; length: 14; D: -
DNA: TGTGCCAGCAGCTTGCTGGCGTCTGGAAACACCATATATTTT; CDR3: CASSLLASGNTIYF; J: TRBJ1-3; V: TRBV5-6; size: -; length: 14; D: -
DNA: TGTGCCAGCAGCTTGGGACTAGCGGATAATGAGCAGTTCTTC; CDR3: CASSLGLADNEQFF; J: TRBJ2-1; V: TRBV5-8; size: -; length: 14; D: TRBD2
DNA: TGTGCCAGTAGTTCCTTAGCGGGAGCCTACAATGAGCAGTTCTTC; CDR3: CASSSLAGAYNEQFF; J: TRBJ2-1; V: TRBV19; size: -; length: 15; D: TRBD2
DNA: TGTGCCAGCTCACCATCACAGTTTAATGAGCAGTTCTTC; CDR3: CASSPSQFNEQFF; J: TRBJ2-1; V: TRBV18; size: -; length: 13; D: -
DNA: TGTGCCACCCAAGAAGACATCGGAGGAAAACTGTTTTTT; CDR3: CATQEDIGGKLFF; J: TRBJ1-4; V: TRBV24-1; size: once; length: 13; D: -
DNA: TGTGCTAGTGACACGAGCAGGGGATCGATCTATGGCTACACCTTC; CDR3: CASDTSRGSIYGYTF; J: TRBJ1-2; V: TRBV12-5; size: -; length: 15; D: -
DNA: TGTGCCAGCAGCGCCACCGGGACAGGGTACGCCGGGGAGCTGTTTTTT; CDR3: CASSATGTGYAGELFF; J: TRBJ2-2; V: TRBV9; size: -; length: 16; D: TRBD1
DNA: TGTGCCAGCAGCGTAGGGGCTAGCTCCGGCTCCTACAATGAGCAGTTCTTC; CDR3: CASSVGASSGSYNEQFF; J: TRBJ2-1; V: TRBV9; size: -; length: 17; D: -
DNA: TGTGCCAGCAGTTTAGCGGGAGGTTACGAGCAGTACTTC; CDR3: CASSLAGGYEQYF; J: TRBJ2-7; V: TRBV12-3/TRBV12-4; size: -; length: 13; D: -
DNA: TGTGCCAGTAGCAACCCTCCGGGACAGGGAAATTCACCCCTCCACTTT; CDR3: CASSNPPGQGNSPLHF; J: TRBJ1-6; V: TRBV19; size: -; length: 16; D: TRBD1